The text below deals with one T cell receptor (beta chain). Its antigen remains unknown. It was with 60 Vbeta and 13 Jbeta primers that the PCR ran. Profiling relied on immunoSEQ multiplex PCR, and the TCRdb table lists in-frame clones only, not all of them. The sample totals approximately 79,000 clones. This record belongs to a study of cytomegalovirus exposure and HLA in healthy donors. CDR1 is ENHRY, CDR2 SYGVKD, per germline. The CDR3 runs 13 residues. The ends were cut back, 6 bases at V and 4 bases at J, with 12 bases in the middle. General study findings and limits: Within the data, a cluster of highly shared sequence variants was likely a sequencing artifact. It was shown in a later analysis that HLA-associated TCR beta chains were more clonally expanded than other, equally common chains. An analysis that was carried out later associated 15,000 to 20,000 TCR beta sequences with HLA alleles at 0.05 false discovery rate. Later genetic work tied a missense DCLRE1C variant to beta-chain V and J trimming.

The specimen sequenced was PBMCs. The chain combines TRBV10-3 with TRBJ1-1, with unresolved D. This receptor was obtained from a boy younger than 18 in good health and CMV-seronegative. The CDR3 region is CAIRINAGTEAFF. CDR3 nucleotides: TGTGCCATCAGGATAAACGCGGGCACTGAAGCTTTCTTT.